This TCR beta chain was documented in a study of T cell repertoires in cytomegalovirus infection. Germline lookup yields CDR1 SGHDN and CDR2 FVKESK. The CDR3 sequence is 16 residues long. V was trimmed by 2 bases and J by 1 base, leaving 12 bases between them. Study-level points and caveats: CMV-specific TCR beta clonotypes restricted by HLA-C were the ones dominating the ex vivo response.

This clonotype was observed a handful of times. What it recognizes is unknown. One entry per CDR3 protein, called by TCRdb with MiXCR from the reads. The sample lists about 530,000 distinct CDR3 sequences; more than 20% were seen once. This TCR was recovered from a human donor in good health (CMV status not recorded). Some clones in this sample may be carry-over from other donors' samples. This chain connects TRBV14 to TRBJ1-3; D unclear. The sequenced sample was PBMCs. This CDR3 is CASSQRTFASGNTIYF. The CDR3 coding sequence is TGTGCCAGCAGCCAACGGACCTTCGCTTCTGGAAACACCATATATTTT. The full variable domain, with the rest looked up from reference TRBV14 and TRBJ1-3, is EAGVTQFPSHSVIEKGQTVTLRCDPISGHDNLYWYRRVMGKEIKFLLHFVKESKQDESGMPNNRFLAERTGGTYSTLKVQPAELEDSGVYFCASSQRTFASGNTIYFGEGSWLTVV.